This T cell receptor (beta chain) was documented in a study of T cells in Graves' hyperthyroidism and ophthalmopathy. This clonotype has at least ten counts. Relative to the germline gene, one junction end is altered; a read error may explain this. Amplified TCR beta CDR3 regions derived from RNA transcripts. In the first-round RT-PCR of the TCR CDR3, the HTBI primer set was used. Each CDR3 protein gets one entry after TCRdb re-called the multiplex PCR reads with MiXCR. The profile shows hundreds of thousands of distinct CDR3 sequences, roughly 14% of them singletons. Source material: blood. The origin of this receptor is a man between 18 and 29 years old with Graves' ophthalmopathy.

The CDR3 region has the DNA TGTGCCAGCAGTGAAGGACAGAGCAATCAGCTCCAGCATTTT. Residues: CASSEGQSNQLQHF. The chain joins TRBV6-1 to TRBJ1-5; possibly TRBD1 for D (5 bases). The CDR3 runs to 14 residues. In germline, CDR1 is MNHNS, CDR2 SASEGT.